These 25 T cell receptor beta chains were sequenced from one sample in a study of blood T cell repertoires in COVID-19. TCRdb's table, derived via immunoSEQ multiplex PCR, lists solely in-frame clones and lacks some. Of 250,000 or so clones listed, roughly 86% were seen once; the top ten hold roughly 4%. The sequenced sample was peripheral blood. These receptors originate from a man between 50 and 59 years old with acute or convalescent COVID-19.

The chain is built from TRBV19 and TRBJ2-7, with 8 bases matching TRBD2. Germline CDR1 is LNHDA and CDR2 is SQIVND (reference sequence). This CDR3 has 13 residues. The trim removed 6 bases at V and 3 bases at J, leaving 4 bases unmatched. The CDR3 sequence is CASSGTRGYEQYF. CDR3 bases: TGTGCCAGTAGCGGGACTAGGGGCTACGAGCAGTACTTC.

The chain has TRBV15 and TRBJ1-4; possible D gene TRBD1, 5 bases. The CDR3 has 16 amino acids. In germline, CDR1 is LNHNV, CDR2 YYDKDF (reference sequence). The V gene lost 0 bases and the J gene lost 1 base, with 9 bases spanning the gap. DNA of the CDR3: TGTGCCACCAGCAGAGATTATCAGGGAACTAATGAAAAACTGTTTTTT. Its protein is CATSRDYQGTNEKLFF.

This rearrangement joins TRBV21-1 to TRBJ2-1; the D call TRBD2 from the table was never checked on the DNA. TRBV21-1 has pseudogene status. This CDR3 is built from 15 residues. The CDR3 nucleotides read TGTGCCACCCCTTGGGGGGGCCCTTCCTACAATGAGCAGTTCTTC. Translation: CATPWGGPSYNEQFF.

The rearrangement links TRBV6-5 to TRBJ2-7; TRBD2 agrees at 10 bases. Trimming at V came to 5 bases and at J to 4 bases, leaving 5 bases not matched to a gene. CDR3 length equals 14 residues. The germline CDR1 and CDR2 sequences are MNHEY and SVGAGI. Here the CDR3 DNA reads TGTGCCAGCAGTCTAGCGGGAGTTAGATACGAGCAGTACTTC. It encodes CASSLAGVRYEQYF.

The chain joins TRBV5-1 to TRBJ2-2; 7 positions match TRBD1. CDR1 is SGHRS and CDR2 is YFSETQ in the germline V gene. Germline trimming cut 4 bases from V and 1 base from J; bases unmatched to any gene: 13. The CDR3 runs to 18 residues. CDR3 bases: TGCGCCAGCAGCGCGGCCCCTCAGACAGGGAGGAACACCGGGGAGCTGTTTTTT. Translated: CASSAAPQTGRNTGELFF.

Here the CDR3 reads CASSDTKRWANVLTF. In nucleotides, the CDR3 is TGTGCCAGCAGTGATACTAAGCGGTGGGCCAACGTCCTGACTTTC. The chain combines TRBV6-1 with TRBJ2-6; D is perhaps TRBD2 (5 bases). Trimming pared 3 bases from V and 5 bases from J, leaving 11 bases between. The CDR3 has 15 residues. Looked up from germline, CDR1 is MNHNS and CDR2 is SASEGT.

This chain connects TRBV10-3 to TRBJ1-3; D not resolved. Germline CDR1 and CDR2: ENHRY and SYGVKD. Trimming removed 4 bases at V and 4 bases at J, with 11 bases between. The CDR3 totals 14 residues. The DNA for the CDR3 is TGTGCCATCAGTGGCGAGGGCGCGGGAAACACCATATATTTT. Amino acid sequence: CAISGEGAGNTIYF.

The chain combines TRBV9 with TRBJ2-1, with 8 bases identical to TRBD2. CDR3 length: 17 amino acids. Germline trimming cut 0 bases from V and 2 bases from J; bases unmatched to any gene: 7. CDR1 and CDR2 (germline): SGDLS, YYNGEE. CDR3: CASSVGVAGGPYNEQFF. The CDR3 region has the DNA TGTGCCAGCAGCGTAGGGGTGGCGGGAGGCCCCTACAATGAGCAGTTCTTC.

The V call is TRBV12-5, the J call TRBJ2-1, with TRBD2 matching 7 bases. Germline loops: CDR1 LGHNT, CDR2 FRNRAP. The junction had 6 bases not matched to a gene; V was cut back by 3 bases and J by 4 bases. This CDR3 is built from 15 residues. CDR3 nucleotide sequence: TGTGCTAGTGGTTTCCCAGGGAGGGTATACAATGAGCAGTTCTTC. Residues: CASGFPGRVYNEQFF. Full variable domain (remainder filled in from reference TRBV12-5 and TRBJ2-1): DARVTQTPRHKVTEMGQEVTMRCQPILGHNTVFWYRQTMMQGLELLAYFRNRAPLDDSGMPKDRFSAEMPDATLATLKIQPSEPRDSAVYFCASGFPGRVYNEQFFGPGTRLTVL.

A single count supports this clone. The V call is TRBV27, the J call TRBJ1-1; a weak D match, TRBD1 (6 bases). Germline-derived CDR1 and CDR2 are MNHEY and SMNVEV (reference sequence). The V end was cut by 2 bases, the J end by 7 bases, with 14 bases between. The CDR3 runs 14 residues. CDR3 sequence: CASSLQREGDEAFF. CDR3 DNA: TGTGCCAGCAGTTTACAGCGGGAGGGGGATGAAGCTTTCTTT.

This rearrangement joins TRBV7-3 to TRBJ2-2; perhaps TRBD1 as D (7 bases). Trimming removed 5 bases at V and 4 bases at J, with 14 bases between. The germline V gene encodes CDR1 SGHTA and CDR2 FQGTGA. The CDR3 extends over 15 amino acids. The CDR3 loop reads CASSDGTAGTGELFF. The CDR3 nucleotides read TGTGCCAGCAGCGATGGGACAGCGGGCACCGGGGAGCTGTTTTTT.

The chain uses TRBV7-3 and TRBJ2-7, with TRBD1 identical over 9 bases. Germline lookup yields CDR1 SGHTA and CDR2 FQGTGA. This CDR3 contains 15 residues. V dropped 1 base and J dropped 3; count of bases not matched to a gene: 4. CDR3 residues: CASSLMGTGYYEQYF. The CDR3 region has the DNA TGTGCCAGCAGCTTAATGGGGACAGGGTACTACGAGCAGTACTTC.

The CDR3 region has the DNA TGCAGTGCTAGTTCTAGCGGGGGAAAGAACGAGCAGTACTTC. Its translation is CSASSSGGKNEQYF. The chain couples TRBV20-1 to TRBJ2-7, with 10 bases lining up with TRBD2. Germline V gives CDR1 DFQATT, CDR2 SNEGSKA (reference sequence). The CDR3 spans 14 residues. V trimming: 3 bases; J trimming: 5 bases; junction bases outside the gene matches: 7.

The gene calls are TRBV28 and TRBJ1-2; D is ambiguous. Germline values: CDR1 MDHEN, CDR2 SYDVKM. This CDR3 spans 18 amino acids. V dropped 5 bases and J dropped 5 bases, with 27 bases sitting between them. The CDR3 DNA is TGTGCCAGCAGTATAACTTCTCCGATCCCCCAAATCCAATATGGCTACACCTTC. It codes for CASSITSPIPQIQYGYTF.

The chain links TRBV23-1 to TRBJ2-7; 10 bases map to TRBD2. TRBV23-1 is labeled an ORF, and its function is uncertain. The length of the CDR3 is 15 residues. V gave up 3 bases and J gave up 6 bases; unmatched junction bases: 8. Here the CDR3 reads CASSHTKREGLEQYF. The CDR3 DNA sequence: TGCGCCAGCAGTCATACCAAGCGGGAGGGCCTCGAGCAGTACTTC.

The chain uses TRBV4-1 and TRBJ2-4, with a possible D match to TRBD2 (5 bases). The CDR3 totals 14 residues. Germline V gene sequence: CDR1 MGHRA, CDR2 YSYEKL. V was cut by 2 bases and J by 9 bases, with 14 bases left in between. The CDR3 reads CASSQLPRGGIQYF. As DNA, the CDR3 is TGCGCCAGCAGCCAACTTCCACGGGGTGGCATTCAGTACTTC.

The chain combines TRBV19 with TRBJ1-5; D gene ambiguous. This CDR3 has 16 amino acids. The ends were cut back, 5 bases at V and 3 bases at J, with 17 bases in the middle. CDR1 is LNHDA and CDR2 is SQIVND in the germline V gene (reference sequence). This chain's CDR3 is CASSPTLMRDNQPQHF. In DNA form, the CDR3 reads TGTGCCAGTAGTCCCACCTTGATGAGGGACAATCAGCCCCAGCATTTT.

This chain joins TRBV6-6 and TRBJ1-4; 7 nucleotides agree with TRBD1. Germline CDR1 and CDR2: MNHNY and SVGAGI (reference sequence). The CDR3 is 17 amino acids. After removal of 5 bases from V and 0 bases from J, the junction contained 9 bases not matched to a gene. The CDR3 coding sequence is TGTGCCAGCAGTCGCCAGGCAGGGGGATCAACTAATGAAAAACTGTTTTTT. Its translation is CASSRQAGGSTNEKLFF.

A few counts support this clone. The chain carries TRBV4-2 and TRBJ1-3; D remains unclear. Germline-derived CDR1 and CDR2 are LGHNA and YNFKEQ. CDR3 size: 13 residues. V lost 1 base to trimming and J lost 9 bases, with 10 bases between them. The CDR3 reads CASSQGTGGTIYF. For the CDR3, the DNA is TGTGCCAGCAGCCAAGGCACTGGTGGCACCATATATTTT.

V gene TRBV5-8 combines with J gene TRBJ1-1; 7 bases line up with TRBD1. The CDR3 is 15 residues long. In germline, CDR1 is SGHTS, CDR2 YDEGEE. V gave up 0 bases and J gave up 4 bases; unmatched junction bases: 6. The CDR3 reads CASSLGDRSGTEAFF. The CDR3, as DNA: TGTGCCAGCAGCTTGGGGGACAGATCGGGCACTGAAGCTTTCTTT.

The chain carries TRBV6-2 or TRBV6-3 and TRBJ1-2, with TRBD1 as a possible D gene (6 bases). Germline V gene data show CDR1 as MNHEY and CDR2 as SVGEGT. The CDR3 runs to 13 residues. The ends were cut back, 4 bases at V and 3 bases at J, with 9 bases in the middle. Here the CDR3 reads CASSSTGYYGYTF. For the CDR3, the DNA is TGTGCCAGCAGTTCTACAGGGTACTATGGCTACACCTTC.

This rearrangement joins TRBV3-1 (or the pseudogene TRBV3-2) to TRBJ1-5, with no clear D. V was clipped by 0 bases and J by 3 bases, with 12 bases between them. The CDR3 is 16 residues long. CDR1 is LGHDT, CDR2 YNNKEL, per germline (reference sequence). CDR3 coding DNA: TGTGCCAGCAGCCAAGATACTACGGGGTACAATCAGCCCCAGCATTTT. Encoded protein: CASSQDTTGYNQPQHF.

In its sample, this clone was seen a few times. CDR3 in amino acids: CASSYGDRARGYTF. CDR3 nucleotide sequence: TGTGCCAGCAGTTATGGGGACAGGGCGCGCGGCTACACCTTC. The V and J genes are TRBV7-9 and TRBJ1-2; 9 nucleotides line up with TRBD1. The length of the CDR3 is 14 residues. Trimming at V came to 6 bases and at J to 8 bases, leaving 10 bases not matched to a gene. The germline gives CDR1 SEHNR, CDR2 FQNEAQ (reference sequence).

The CDR3 nucleotides are TGTGCCAGCAGTTTATACAGGGGATTGAACACTGAAGCTTTCTTT. It yields the protein CASSLYRGLNTEAFF. The chain is built from TRBV27 and TRBJ1-1; 7 bases are shared with TRBD1. V was clipped by 1 base and J by 0 bases; unmatched bases: 2. CDR1 and CDR2 from the germline V gene are MNHEY and SMNVEV (reference sequence). The CDR3 runs to 15 residues.

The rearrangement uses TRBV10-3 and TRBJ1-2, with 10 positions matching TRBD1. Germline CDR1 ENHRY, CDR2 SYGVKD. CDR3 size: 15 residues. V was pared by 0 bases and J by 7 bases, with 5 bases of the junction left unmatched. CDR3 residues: CAISESRDRGGGYTF. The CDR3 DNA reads TGTGCCATCAGTGAGTCCCGGGACAGGGGAGGTGGCTACACCTTC.